This T cell receptor beta chain derives from a study of cytomegalovirus exposure and HLA in healthy donors. Primers: 60 Vbeta forward and 13 Jbeta reverse. Profiled with immunoSEQ multiplex PCR; TCRdb holds only in-frame clones, not every one. The table lists about 160,000 clones, around 81% of them singletons, with about 12% in the top ten. In the case of this clone: Its target is unknown.

Study-wide points: Fewer N-insertions (relative to the approximately 670-donor mean) were reportedly seen in an Asian-associated ancestry cluster in a later analysis. Certain indistinguishable V segments, among them TRBV6-2 and TRBV6-3, were excluded. Across HLA loci, a later analysis found differing TCR association rates, with DRB1 most and HLA-C fewest. According to an earlier analysis, most TCR beta V segments yielded productive rearrangements about 90% or about 30% of the time.

The V and J ends lost 7 bases and 11 bases respectively, with 17 bases between them. The length of the CDR3 is 12 residues. Germline V CDR1 and CDR2: SEHNR, FQNEAQ (reference sequence). Sequenced material: PBMCs. This chain joins TRBV7-9 and TRBJ1-1; tentative D call: TRBD1 (5 bases). The sequence was collected from a woman in her fifties or sixties in good health and CMV-seronegative. The CDR3 region has the DNA TGTGCCAGCATCCATACAGGACAAGGGGCTTTCTTT. Protein product: CASIHTGQGAFF.